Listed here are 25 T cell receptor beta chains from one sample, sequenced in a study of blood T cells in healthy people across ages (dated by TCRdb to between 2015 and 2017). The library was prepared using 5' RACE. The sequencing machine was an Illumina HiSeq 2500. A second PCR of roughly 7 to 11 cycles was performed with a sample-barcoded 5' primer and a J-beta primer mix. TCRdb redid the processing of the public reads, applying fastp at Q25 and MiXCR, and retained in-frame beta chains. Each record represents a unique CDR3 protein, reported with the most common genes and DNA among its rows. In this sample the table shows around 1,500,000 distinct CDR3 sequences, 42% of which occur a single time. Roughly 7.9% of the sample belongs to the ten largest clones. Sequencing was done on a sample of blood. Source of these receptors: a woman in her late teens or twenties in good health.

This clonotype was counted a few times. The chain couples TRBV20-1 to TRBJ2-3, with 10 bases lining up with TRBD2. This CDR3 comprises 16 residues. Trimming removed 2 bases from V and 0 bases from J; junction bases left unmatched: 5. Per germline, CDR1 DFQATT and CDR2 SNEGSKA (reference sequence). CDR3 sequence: CSARPRTSGSTDTQYF. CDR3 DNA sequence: TGCAGTGCTAGACCTAGGACTAGCGGTAGCACAGATACGCAGTATTTT.

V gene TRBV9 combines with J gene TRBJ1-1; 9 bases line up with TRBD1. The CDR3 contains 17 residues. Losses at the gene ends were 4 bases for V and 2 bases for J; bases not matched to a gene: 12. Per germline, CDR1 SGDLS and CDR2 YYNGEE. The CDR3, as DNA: TGTGCCAGCAGCCCCGGGACAGGGCGTTTCGGAAACACTGAAGCTTTCTTT. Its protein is CASSPGTGRFGNTEAFF.

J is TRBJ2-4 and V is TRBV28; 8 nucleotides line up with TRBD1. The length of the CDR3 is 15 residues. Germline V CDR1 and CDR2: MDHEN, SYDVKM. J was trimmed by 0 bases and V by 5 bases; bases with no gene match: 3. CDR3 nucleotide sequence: TGTGCCAGCAGTCGACAGGGGTCAGCCAAAAACATTCAGTACTTC. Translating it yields CASSRQGSAKNIQYF.

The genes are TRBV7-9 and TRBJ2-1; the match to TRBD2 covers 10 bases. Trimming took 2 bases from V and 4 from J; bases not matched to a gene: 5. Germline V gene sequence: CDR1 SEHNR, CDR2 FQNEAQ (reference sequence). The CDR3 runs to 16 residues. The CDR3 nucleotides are TGTGCCAGCAGCTTATTCCCTAGCGGGAGTTACAATGAGCAGTTCTTC. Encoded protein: CASSLFPSGSYNEQFF.

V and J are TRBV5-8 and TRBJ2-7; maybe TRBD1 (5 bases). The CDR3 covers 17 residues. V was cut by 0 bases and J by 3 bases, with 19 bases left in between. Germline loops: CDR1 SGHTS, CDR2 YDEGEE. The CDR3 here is CASSLEYGSAGNYEQYF. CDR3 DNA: TGTGCCAGCAGCTTGGAATATGGGTCGGCAGGGAACTACGAGCAGTACTTC.

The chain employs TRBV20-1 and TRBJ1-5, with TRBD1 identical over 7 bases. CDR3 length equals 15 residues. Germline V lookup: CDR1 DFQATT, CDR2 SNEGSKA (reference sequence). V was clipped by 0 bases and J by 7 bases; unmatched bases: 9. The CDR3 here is CSARDPVAGGQPQHF. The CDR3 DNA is TGCAGTGCTAGAGATCCGGTGGCAGGGGGGCAGCCCCAGCATTTT.

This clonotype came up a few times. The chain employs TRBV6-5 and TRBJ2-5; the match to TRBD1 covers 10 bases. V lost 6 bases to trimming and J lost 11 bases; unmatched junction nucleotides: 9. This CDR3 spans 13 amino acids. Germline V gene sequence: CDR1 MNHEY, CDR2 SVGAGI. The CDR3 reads CASSVGQGRKQYF. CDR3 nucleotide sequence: TGTGCCAGCAGCGTGGGACAGGGGAGGAAACAGTACTTC.

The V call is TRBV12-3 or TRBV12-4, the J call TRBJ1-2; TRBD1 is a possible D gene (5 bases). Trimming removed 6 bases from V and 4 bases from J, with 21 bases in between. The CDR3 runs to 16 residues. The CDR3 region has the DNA TGTGCCAGCAGCCCGACCACCGTCGCAGGGAGCTATGGCTACACCTTC. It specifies CASSPTTVAGSYGYTF.

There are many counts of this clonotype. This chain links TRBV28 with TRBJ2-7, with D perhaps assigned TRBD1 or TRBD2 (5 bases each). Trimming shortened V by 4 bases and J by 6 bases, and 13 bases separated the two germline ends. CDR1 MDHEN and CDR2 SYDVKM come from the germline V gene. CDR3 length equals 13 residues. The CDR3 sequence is CASSSSGTIEQYF. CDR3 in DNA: TGTGCCAGCAGTTCGTCCGGGACCATCGAGCAGTACTTC.

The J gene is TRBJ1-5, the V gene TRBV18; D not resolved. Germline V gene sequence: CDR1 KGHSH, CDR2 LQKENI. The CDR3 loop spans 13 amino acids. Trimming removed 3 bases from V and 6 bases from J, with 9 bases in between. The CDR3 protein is CASSPTTAQPQHF. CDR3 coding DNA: TGTGCCAGCTCACCCACGACGGCTCAGCCCCAGCATTTT.

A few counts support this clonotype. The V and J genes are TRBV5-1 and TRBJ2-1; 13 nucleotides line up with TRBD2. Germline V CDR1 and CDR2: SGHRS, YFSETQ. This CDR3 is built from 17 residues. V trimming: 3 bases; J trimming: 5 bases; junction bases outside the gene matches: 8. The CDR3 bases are TGCGCCAGCAGCTCCGTTCCGGGACTAGCGGGGAACAATGAGCAGTTCTTC. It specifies CASSSVPGLAGNNEQFF. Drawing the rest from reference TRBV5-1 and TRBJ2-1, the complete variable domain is KAGVTQTPRYLIKTRGQQVTLSCSPISGHRSVSWYQQTPGQGLQFLFEYFSETQRNKGNFPGRFSGRQFSNSRSEMNVSTLELGDSALYLCASSSVPGLAGNNEQFFGPGTRLTVL.

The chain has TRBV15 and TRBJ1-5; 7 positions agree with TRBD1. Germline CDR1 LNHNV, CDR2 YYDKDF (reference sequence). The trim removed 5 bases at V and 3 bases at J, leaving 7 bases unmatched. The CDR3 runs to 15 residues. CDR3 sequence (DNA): TGTGCCACCAGCGTGGGACAGACTAACAATCAGCCCCAGCATTTT. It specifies CATSVGQTNNQPQHF. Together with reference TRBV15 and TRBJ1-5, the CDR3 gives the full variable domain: DAMVIQNPRYQVTQFGKPVTLSCSQTLNHNVMYWYQQKSSQAPKLLFHYYDKDFNNEADTPDNFQSRRPNTSFCFLDIRSPGLGDTAMYLCATSVGQTNNQPQHFGDGTRLSIL.

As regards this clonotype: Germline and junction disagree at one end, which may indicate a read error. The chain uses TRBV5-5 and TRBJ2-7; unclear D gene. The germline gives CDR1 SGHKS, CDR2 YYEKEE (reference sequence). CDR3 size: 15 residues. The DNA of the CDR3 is TGCGCCAGCAGCTTGGCCGGCAGCTACACCTACGAGCAGTACTTC. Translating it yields CASSLAGSYTYEQYF.

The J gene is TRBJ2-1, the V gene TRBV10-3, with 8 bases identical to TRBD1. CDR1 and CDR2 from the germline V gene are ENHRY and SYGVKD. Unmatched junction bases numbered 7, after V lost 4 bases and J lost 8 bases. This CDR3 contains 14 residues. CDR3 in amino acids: CAISAGQVADEQFF. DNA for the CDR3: TGTGCCATCAGTGCGGGACAGGTGGCGGATGAGCAGTTCTTC.

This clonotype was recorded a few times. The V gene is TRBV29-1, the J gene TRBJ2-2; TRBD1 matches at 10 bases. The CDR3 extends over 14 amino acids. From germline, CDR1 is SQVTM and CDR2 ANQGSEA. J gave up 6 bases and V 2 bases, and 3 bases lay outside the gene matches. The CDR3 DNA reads TGCAGCGTTGAAAGGGACAGGGGCGCCGGGGAGCTGTTTTTT. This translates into CSVERDRGAGELFF.

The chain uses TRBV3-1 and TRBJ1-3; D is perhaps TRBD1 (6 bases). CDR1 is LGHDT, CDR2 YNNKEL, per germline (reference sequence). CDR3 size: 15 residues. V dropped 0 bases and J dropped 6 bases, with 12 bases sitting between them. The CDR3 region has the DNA TGTGCCAGCAGCCAAGAGCGGGCAGGGGAAAACACCATATATTTT. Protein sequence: CASSQERAGENTIYF. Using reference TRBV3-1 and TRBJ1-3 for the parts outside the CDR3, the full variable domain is DTAVSQTPKYLVTQMGNDKSIKCEQNLGHDTMYWYKQDSKKFLKIMFSYNNKELIINETVPNRFSPKSPDKAHLNLHINSLELGDSAVYFCASSQERAGENTIYFGEGSWLTVV.

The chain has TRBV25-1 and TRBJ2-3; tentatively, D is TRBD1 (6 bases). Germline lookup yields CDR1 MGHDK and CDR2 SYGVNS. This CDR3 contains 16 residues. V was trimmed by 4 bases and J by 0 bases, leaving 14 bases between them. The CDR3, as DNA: TGTGCCAGCAGTGCACCCGGGACACCTAGCACAGATACGCAGTATTTT. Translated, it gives CASSAPGTPSTDTQYF.

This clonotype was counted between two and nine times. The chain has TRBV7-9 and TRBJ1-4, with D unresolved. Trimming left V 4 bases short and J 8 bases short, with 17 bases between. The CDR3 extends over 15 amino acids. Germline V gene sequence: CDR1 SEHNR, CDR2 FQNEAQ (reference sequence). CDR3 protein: CASSSSRVMEEKLFF. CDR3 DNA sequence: TGTGCCAGCAGCTCGTCGAGGGTAATGGAGGAAAAACTGTTTTTT.

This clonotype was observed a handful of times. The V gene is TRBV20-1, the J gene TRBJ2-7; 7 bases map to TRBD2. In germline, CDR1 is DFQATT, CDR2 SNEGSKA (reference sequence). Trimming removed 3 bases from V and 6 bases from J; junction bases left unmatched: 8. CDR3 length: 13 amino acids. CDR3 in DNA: TGCAGTGCTAGTCGTGCGGGGGTCCCCGAGCAGTACTTC. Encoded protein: CSASRAGVPEQYF.

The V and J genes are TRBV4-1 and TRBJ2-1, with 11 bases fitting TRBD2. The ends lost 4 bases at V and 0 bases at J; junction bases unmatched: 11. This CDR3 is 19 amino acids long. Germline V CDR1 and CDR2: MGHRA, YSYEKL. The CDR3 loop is CASSPGLAGRRGSYNEQFF. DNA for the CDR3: TGCGCCAGCAGCCCCGGACTAGCGGGCCGGCGGGGCTCCTACAATGAGCAGTTCTTC.

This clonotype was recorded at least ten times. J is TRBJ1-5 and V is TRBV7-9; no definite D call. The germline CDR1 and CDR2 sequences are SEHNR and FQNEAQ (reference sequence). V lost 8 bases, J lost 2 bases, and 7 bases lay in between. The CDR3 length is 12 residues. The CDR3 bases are TGTGCCAGCGGGCAGGGCAATCAGCCCCAGCATTTT. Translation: CASGQGNQPQHF.

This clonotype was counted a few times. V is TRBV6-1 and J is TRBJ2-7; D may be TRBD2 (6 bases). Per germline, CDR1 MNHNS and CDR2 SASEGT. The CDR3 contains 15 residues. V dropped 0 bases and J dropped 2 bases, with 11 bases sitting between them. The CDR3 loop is CASSEAGGDPYEQYF. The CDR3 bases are TGTGCCAGCAGTGAAGCAGGAGGGGACCCCTACGAGCAGTACTTC.

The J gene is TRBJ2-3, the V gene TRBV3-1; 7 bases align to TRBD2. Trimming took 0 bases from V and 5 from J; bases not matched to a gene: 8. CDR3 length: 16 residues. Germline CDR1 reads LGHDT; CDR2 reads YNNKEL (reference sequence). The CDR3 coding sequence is TGTGCCAGCAGCCAAGACGGGTCGAAGCGGGGAGATACGCAGTATTTT. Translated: CASSQDGSKRGDTQYF.

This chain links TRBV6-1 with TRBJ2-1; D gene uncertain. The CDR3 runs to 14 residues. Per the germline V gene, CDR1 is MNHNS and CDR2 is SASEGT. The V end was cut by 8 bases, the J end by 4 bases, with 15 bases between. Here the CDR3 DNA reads TGTGCCAGCGCCGCGGAGTTATCGTACAATGAGCAGTTCTTC. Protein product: CASAAELSYNEQFF.

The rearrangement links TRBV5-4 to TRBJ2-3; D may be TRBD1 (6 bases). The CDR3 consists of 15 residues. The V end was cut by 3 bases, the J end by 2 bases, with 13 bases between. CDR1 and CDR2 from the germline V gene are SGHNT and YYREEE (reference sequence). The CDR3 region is CASSWADRLTDTQYF. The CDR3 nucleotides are TGTGCCAGCAGCTGGGCAGACAGGCTCACAGATACGCAGTATTTT.